A selection of T cell receptor beta chains follows, all from one sample in a study of blood T cell repertoires in COVID-19. TCRdb's copy holds only in-frame clones and misses some; the assay was immunoSEQ multiplex PCR. The repertoire holds 250,000 to 350,000 clones, with approximately 90% as singletons. Material for sequencing was peripheral blood. These receptors all stem from an older woman with acute or convalescent COVID-19. Each CDR3 is given with its conserved first and last residue. Fields, in order: D gene, V gene, J gene, clone size, CDR3 DNA, CDR3 protein. D genes are given only for firm matches. Size tells how often a clone was seen (once, few, many) or the class of an expanded clone, and some rows leave it out.

D: NA; V: TRBV28; J: TRBJ1-1; size: NA; DNA: TGTGCCAGCAGTTTCAGGTGGGAGGGGTTGGACGCTTTCTTT; CDR3: CASSFRWEGLDAFF
D: NA; V: TRBV5-1; J: TRBJ2-2; size: NA; DNA: TGCGCCAGCAGCTTGGGAGGGACAAGGGAGCTGTTTTTT; CDR3: CASSLGGTRELFF
D: NA; V: TRBV29-1; J: TRBJ2-3; size: NA; DNA: TGCAGCGTTGAATCGTGGGGCCGAACAGATACGCAGTATTTT; CDR3: CSVESWGRTDTQYF
D: NA; V: TRBV19; J: TRBJ2-5; size: NA; DNA: TGTGCCAGTAGTATGCCCGGGCAGGGTAACCAAGAGACCCAGTACTTC; CDR3: CASSMPGQGNQETQYF
D: NA; V: TRBV4-3; J: TRBJ2-5; size: NA; DNA: TGCGCCAGCAGCCCCTCTTCCCTAGAGACCCAGTACTTC; CDR3: CASSPSSLETQYF
D: NA; V: TRBV7-2; J: TRBJ2-2; size: NA; DNA: TGTGCCAGCAGTTGGGCTCAAGTCACCGGGGAGCTGTTTTTT; CDR3: CASSWAQVTGELFF
D: TRBD1; V: TRBV15; J: TRBJ2-7; size: NA; DNA: TGTGCCACCAGCAGAGTACAGGGGGTTTACGAGCAGTACTTC; CDR3: CATSRVQGVYEQYF
D: NA; V: TRBV6-5; J: TRBJ1-2; size: NA; DNA: TGTGCCAGCAGGACCGAGGTGGCCTATGGCTACACCTTC; CDR3: CASRTEVAYGYTF
D: TRBD1; V: TRBV4-3; J: TRBJ2-2; size: NA; DNA: TGCGCCAGCAGCCAATTGGACAGGGGTAACACCGGGGAGCTGTTTTTT; CDR3: CASSQLDRGNTGELFF
D: NA; V: TRBV30; J: TRBJ2-7; size: few; DNA: TGTGCCTGGTTGTCGGGGGTACCCTACGAGCAGTACTTC; CDR3: CAWLSGVPYEQYF
D: NA; V: TRBV2; J: TRBJ1-3; size: NA; DNA: TGTGCCAGCAGTGAACTGGCCCTGAGAAACACCATATATTTT; CDR3: CASSELALRNTIYF
D: TRBD1; V: TRBV9; J: TRBJ2-1; size: NA; DNA: TGTGCCAGCAGCGTAGAAGGGGGCGCTTACAATGAGCAGTTCTTC; CDR3: CASSVEGGAYNEQFF
D: NA; V: TRBV7-3; J: TRBJ2-2; size: NA; DNA: TGTGCCAGCAGCTTAACAGGGGCCCCGAACACCGGGGAGCTGTTTTTT; CDR3: CASSLTGAPNTGELFF
D: TRBD1; V: TRBV28; J: TRBJ1-1; size: once; DNA: TGTGCCAGCAGTTTACTTGGGACAGACACTGAAGCTTTCTTT; CDR3: CASSLLGTDTEAFF
D: NA; V: TRBV28; J: TRBJ2-3; size: NA; DNA: TGTGCCAGCAGTCGGGGTGGCAGTAGCACAGATACGCAGTATTTT; CDR3: CASSRGGSSTDTQYF
D: TRBD1; V: TRBV10-3; J: TRBJ1-4; size: NA; DNA: TGTGCCATCAGTGAGGGACAGGGAAATGAAAAACTGTTTTTT; CDR3: CAISEGQGNEKLFF
D: TRBD1; V: TRBV19; J: TRBJ2-1; size: many; DNA: TGTGCCAGTAGTACGGGACAGAACTACAATGAGCAGTTCTTC; CDR3: CASSTGQNYNEQFF
D: NA; V: TRBV7-2; J: TRBJ1-5; size: NA; DNA: TGTGCCAGCAGCTCGTCAGGGCCTGGTCAGCCCCAGCATTTT; CDR3: CASSSSGPGQPQHF
D: TRBD2; V: TRBV7-3; J: TRBJ2-1; size: once; DNA: TGTGCCAGCAGCTTGAATAGCGGGGGGGCGCATGAGCAGTTCTTC; CDR3: CASSLNSGGAHEQFF
D: NA; V: TRBV7-9; J: TRBJ2-7; size: NA; DNA: TGTGCCAGCAGCTTTAACGCAGGCTCCTACGAGCAGTACTTC; CDR3: CASSFNAGSYEQYF
D: NA; V: TRBV25-1; J: TRBJ1-2; size: NA; DNA: TGTGCCAGCAGTGACCCCCCGGGTTCTGGAGGCTACACCTTC; CDR3: CASSDPPGSGGYTF
D: NA; V: TRBV4-1; J: TRBJ2-5; size: NA; DNA: TGCGCCAGCAGCCCTGACAGTGAAGAGACCCAGTACTTC; CDR3: CASSPDSEETQYF
D: TRBD1; V: TRBV2; J: TRBJ1-6; size: NA; DNA: TGTGCCAGTACACGGGACAGCCGTGTCTATAATTCACCCCTCCACTTT; CDR3: CASTRDSRVYNSPLHF
D: TRBD2; V: TRBV28; J: TRBJ2-7; size: NA; DNA: TGTGCCAGCAGTTTCGTGGGCGGGGGGGACTACGAGCAGTACTTC; CDR3: CASSFVGGGDYEQYF
D: NA; V: TRBV12-3/TRBV12-4; J: TRBJ2-1; size: NA; DNA: TGTGCCAGCAGTTCGTACAATGAGCAGTTCTTC; CDR3: CASSSYNEQFF
D: TRBD2; V: TRBV5-4; J: TRBJ2-7; size: few; DNA: TGTGCCAGCAGCCCGACTAGCGGGATGTACGAGCAGTACTTC; CDR3: CASSPTSGMYEQYF
D: NA; V: TRBV18; J: TRBJ2-7; size: once; DNA: TGTGCCAGCTCACCACAGGGGATAGGGTACGAGCAGTACTTC; CDR3: CASSPQGIGYEQYF
D: TRBD1; V: TRBV7-9; J: TRBJ2-1; size: few; DNA: TGTGCCAGCAGCTTACTCGAGGGGACAGGGCAGTTCTTC; CDR3: CASSLLEGTGQFF
D: TRBD2; V: TRBV4-1; J: TRBJ2-7; size: NA; DNA: TGCGCCAGCAGCCCCTGGGGGAGACAGGGTAAAACTAGCGGGGGGGATTCCTACGAGCAGTACTTC; CDR3: CASSPWGRQGKTSGGDSYEQYF
D: NA; V: TRBV6-2/TRBV6-3; J: TRBJ2-7; size: NA; DNA: TGTGCCAGCAGTCCCCAAGAGGTACACGAGCAGTACTTC; CDR3: CASSPQEVHEQYF
D: NA; V: TRBV27; J: TRBJ2-3; size: NA; DNA: TGTGCCAGCAGTTTATTAGGTCTAGATTTCACAGATACGCAGTATTTT; CDR3: CASSLLGLDFTDTQYF
D: NA; V: TRBV6-6; J: TRBJ1-6; size: NA; DNA: TGTGCCAGCAGTTATATGGACGGGGATTCACCCCTCCACTTT; CDR3: CASSYMDGDSPLHF
D: NA; V: TRBV7-2; J: TRBJ2-5; size: NA; DNA: TGTGCCAGCAGCCATGGGGACCCCGGGACACGAGAGACCCAGTACTTC; CDR3: CASSHGDPGTRETQYF
D: TRBD2; V: TRBV2; J: TRBJ2-1; size: NA; DNA: TGTGCCAGCGGGGTAGTACTAGCGGGAGGAGAGCAGTTCTTC; CDR3: CASGVVLAGGEQFF
D: TRBD1; V: TRBV2; J: TRBJ1-6; size: NA; DNA: TGTGCCAGCAGGCCCCCGGGACAGGGGGCGAGGGGTAATTCACCCCTCCACTTT; CDR3: CASRPPGQGARGNSPLHF
D: TRBD1; V: TRBV4-3; J: TRBJ1-2; size: few; DNA: TGCGCCAGCAGCCAAACAGGGGCCAACTATGGCTACACCTTC; CDR3: CASSQTGANYGYTF
D: TRBD2; V: TRBV5-8; J: TRBJ2-5; size: NA; DNA: TGTGCCAGCAGCTTGGATCTAGCGGGGCAAGAGACCCAGTACTTC; CDR3: CASSLDLAGQETQYF
D: TRBD2; V: TRBV15; J: TRBJ2-1; size: NA; DNA: TGTGCCACCAGCAGAGAGAGCGGGGGAGGTTTGAATGAGCAGTTCTTC; CDR3: CATSRESGGGLNEQFF
D: NA; V: TRBV2; J: TRBJ1-5; size: NA; DNA: TGTGCCAGCAGTGGAAAGGGTGGAGGCCAGCCCCAGCATTTT; CDR3: CASSGKGGGQPQHF
D: NA; V: TRBV6-5; J: TRBJ2-3; size: once; DNA: TGTGCTACAGAGACCACTTCGGATACGCAGTATTTT; CDR3: CATETTSDTQYF
D: TRBD1; V: TRBV29-1; J: TRBJ2-1; size: NA; DNA: TGCAGCGTGGGGACAGTCAATGAGCAGTTCTTC; CDR3: CSVGTVNEQFF
D: TRBD1; V: TRBV4-1; J: TRBJ1-5; size: NA; DNA: TGCGCCAGCAGCCCCAGGGACAGGGGGACGCAGCCCCAGCATTTT; CDR3: CASSPRDRGTQPQHF
D: NA; V: TRBV7-9; J: TRBJ1-3; size: NA; DNA: TGTGCCAGCAGCATCCGGGACACCGACTTACCCTCTGGAAACACCATATATTTT; CDR3: CASSIRDTDLPSGNTIYF
D: NA; V: TRBV2; J: TRBJ1-4; size: NA; DNA: TGTGCCAGCAGTGGGGCGATTAATGAAAAACTGTTTTTT; CDR3: CASSGAINEKLFF
D: NA; V: TRBV11-1; J: TRBJ2-1; size: NA; DNA: TGTGCCAGCACCCCAGGGCCCGGGACACGGCGGGATGAGCAGTTCTTC; CDR3: CASTPGPGTRRDEQFF
D: TRBD1; V: TRBV2; J: TRBJ1-5; size: NA; DNA: TGTGCCAGCAGGGGTCACAGGGGGCCTAGCAATCAGCCCCAGCATTTT; CDR3: CASRGHRGPSNQPQHF
D: NA; V: TRBV29-1; J: TRBJ2-6; size: NA; DNA: TGCAGCGTCCTGACCAGGACAAGCTCTGGGGCCAACGTCCTGACTTTC; CDR3: CSVLTRTSSGANVLTF
D: TRBD1; V: TRBV7-6; J: TRBJ1-3; size: NA; DNA: TGTGCCAGCAGCGCGACAGGGCAGAGCTCTGGAAACACCATATATTTT; CDR3: CASSATGQSSGNTIYF
D: NA; V: TRBV19; J: TRBJ2-7; size: NA; DNA: TGTGCCAGTAGTGGGGACTCGGTCTCCTACGAGCAGTACTTC; CDR3: CASSGDSVSYEQYF
D: NA; V: TRBV3-1/TRBV3-2; J: TRBJ1-4; size: NA; DNA: TGTGCCAGCAGCCAAGCTGGTGGGGCTGATGAAAAACTGTTTTTT; CDR3: CASSQAGGADEKLFF
D: NA; V: TRBV2; J: TRBJ1-2; size: NA; DNA: TGTGCCAGCAGTAGACAGGTGGACTATGGCTACACCTTC; CDR3: CASSRQVDYGYTF
D: TRBD2; V: TRBV7-2; J: TRBJ2-5; size: NA; DNA: TGTGCCAGCAGCTTACAACCACTAGCGGGGAGCGGAGAGACCCAGTACTTC; CDR3: CASSLQPLAGSGETQYF
D: NA; V: TRBV29-1; J: TRBJ1-1; size: once; DNA: TGCAGCGTTGGGTGGGGGGGCACAGCTTTCTTT; CDR3: CSVGWGGTAFF